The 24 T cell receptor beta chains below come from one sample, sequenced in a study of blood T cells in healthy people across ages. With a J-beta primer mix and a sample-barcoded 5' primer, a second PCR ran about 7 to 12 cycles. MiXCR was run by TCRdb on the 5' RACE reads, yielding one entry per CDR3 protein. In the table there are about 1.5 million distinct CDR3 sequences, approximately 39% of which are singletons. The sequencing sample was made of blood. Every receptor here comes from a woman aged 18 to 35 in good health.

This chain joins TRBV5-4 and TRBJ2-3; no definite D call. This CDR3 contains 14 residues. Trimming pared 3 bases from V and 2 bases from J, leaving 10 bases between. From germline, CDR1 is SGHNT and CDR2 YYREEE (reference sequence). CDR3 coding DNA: TGTGCCAGCAGCTGGGAAGTAGCCACAGATACGCAGTATTTT. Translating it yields CASSWEVATDTQYF.

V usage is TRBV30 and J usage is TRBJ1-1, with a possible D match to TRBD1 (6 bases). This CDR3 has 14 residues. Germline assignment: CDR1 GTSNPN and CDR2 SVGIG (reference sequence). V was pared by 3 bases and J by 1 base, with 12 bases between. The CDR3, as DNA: TGTGCCTGGAGCGGGACAATACGGAACACTGAAGCTTTCTTT. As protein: CAWSGTIRNTEAFF.

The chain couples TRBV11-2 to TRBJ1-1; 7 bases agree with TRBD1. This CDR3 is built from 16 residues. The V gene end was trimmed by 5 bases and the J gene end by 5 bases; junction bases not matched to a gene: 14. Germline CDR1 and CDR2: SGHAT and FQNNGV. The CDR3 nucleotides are TGTGCCAGCAGCCAGACAGGGTCTGTGAAGGGAACTGAAGCTTTCTTT. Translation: CASSQTGSVKGTEAFF.

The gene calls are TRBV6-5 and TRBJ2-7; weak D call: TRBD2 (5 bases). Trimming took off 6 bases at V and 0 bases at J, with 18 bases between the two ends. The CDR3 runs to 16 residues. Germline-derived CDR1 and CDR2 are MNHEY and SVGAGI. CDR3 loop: CASRYNSRTASYEQYF. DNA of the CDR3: TGTGCCAGCAGATACAACAGTCGGACTGCCTCCTACGAGCAGTACTTC.

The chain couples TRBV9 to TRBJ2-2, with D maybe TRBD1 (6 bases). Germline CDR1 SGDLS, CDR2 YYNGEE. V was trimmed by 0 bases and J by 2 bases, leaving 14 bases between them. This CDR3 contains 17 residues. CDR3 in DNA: TGTGCCAGCAGCGTAGGCCTCCCGGGACACAACACCGGGGAGCTGTTTTTT. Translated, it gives CASSVGLPGHNTGELFF.

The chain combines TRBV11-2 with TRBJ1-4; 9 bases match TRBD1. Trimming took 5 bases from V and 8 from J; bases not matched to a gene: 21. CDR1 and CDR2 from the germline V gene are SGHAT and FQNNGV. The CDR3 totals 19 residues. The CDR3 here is CASSLTPAGQGTKREKLFF. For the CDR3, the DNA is TGTGCCAGCAGCCTCACCCCAGCAGGACAGGGGACCAAAAGGGAAAAACTGTTTTTT.

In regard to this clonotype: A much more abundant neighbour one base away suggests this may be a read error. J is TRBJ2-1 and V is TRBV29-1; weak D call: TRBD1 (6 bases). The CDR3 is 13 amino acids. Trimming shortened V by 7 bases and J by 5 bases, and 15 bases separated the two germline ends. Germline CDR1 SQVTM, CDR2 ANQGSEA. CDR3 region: CSASARTDNEQFF. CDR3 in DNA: TGCAGCGCTTCAGCCCGGACAGACAATGAGCAGTTCTTC.

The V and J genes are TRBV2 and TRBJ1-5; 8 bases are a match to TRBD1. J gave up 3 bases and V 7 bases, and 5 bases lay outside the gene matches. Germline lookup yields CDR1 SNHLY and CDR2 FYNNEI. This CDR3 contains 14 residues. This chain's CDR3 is CASTEDRVNQPQHF. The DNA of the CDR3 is TGTGCCAGCACTGAGGACAGGGTCAATCAGCCCCAGCATTTT.

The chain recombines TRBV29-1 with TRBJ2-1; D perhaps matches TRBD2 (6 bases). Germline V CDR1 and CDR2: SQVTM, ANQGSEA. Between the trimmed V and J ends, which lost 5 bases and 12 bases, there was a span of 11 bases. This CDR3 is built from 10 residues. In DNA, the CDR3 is TGCAGCGTTACCGGGGGTGCGCAGTTCTTC. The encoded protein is CSVTGGAQFF.

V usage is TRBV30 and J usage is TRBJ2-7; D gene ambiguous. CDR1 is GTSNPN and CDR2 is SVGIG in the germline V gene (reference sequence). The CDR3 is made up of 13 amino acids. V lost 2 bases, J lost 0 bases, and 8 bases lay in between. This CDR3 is CAWSWLSSYEQYF. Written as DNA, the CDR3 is TGTGCCTGGAGTTGGCTGAGCTCCTACGAGCAGTACTTC. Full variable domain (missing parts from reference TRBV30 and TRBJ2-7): SQTIHQWPATLVQPVGSPLSLECTVEGTSNPNLYWYRQAAGRGLQLLFYSVGIGQISSEVPQNLSASRPQDRQFILSSKKLLLSDSGFYLCAWSWLSSYEQYFGPGTRLTVT.

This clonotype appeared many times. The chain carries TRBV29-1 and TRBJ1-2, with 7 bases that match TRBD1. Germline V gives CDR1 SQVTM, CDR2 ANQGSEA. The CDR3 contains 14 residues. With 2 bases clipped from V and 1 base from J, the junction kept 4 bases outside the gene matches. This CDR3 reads CSVEKGADNYGYTF. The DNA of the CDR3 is TGCAGCGTTGAAAAGGGGGCTGATAACTATGGCTACACCTTC.

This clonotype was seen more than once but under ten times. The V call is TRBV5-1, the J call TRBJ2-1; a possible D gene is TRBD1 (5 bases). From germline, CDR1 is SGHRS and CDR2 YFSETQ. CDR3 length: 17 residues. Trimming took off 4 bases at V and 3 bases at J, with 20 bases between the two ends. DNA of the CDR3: TGCGCCAGCAGCCCCAACAGGAAAACCATCATCTACAATGAGCAGTTCTTC. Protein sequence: CASSPNRKTIIYNEQFF.

The CDR3 DNA reads TGCAGCGTTCGTTTCGACACTTACGAGCAGTACTTC. Encoded protein: CSVRFDTYEQYF. This sequence joins TRBV29-1 and TRBJ2-7, with D hard to call. With 5 bases removed from V and 4 bases from J, the gap between germline ends came to 12 bases. This CDR3 is 12 amino acids long. Germline CDR1 and CDR2: SQVTM and ANQGSEA.

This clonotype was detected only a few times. CDR3 in DNA: TGTGCCAGCAGCTTAGACTACAGGGTAAATCAGCCCCAGCATTTT. Protein product: CASSLDYRVNQPQHF. This chain uses TRBV7-2 with TRBJ1-5, with D perhaps TRBD1 (6 bases). V was trimmed by 1 base and J by 4 bases, leaving 11 bases between them. CDR1 is SGHTA, CDR2 FQGNSA, per germline. The CDR3 consists of 15 residues.

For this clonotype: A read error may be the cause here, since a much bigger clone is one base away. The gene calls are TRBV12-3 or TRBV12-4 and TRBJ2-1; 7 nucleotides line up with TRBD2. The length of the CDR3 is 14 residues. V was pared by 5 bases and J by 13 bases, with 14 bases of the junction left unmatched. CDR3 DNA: TGTGCCAGCAGTCCTCTAGCGGTAGGCGAGACCCAGTTCTTC. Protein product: CASSPLAVGETQFF.

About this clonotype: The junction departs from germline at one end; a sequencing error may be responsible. The CDR3 coding sequence is TGTGCCAGCAGCTCACGAATTGACAGCTATGTCTACACCTTC. Translating it yields CASSSRIDSYVYTF. The J gene is TRBJ1-2, the V gene TRBV5-4; a possible D gene is TRBD1 (5 bases). The CDR3 sequence is 14 residues long. CDR1 SGHNT and CDR2 YYREEE come from the germline V gene (reference sequence).

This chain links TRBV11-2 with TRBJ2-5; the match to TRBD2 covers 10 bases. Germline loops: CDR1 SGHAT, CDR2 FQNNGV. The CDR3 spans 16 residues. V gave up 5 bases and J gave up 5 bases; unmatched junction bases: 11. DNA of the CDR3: TGTGCCAGCAGCGTGACCCTTAGCGGGGGGAGGGAGACCCAGTACTTC. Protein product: CASSVTLSGGRETQYF. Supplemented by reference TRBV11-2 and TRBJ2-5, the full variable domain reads EAGVAQSPRYKIIEKRQSVAFWCNPISGHATLYWYQQILGQGPKLLIQFQNNGVVDDSQLPKDRFSAERLKGVDSTLKIQPAKLEDSAVYLCASSVTLSGGRETQYFGPGTRLLVL.

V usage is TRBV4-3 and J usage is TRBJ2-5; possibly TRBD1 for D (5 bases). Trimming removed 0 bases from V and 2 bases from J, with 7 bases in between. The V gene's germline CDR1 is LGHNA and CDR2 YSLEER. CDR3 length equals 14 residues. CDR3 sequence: CASSQDYRQETQYF. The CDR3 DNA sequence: TGCGCCAGCAGCCAAGATTACAGGCAAGAGACCCAGTACTTC.

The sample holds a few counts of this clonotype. CDR3 nucleotide sequence: TGCGCCAGCAGCCAACACGGACAGTACCTCTACAATGAGCAGTTCTTC. Translation gives CASSQHGQYLYNEQFF. The V and J genes are TRBV4-1 and TRBJ2-1, with D perhaps matching TRBD1 (6 bases). Trimming removed 2 bases at V and 3 bases at J, with 14 bases between. This CDR3 region has 16 residues. The germline gives CDR1 MGHRA, CDR2 YSYEKL.

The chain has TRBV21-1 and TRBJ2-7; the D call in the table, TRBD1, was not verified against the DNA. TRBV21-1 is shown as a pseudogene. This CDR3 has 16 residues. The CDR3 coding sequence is TGTGCCAGCAGCACCCTGGCTCAGGAGAGCTCCTACGAGCAGTACTTC. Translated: CASSTLAQESSYEQYF.

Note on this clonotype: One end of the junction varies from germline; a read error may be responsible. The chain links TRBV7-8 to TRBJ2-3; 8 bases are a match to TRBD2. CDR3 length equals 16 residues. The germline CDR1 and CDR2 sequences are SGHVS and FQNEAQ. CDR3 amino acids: CASSPRVAGRTATQYF. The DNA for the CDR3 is TGTGCCAGCAGCCCCAGAGTAGCGGGGCGCACAGCTACGCAGTATTTT.

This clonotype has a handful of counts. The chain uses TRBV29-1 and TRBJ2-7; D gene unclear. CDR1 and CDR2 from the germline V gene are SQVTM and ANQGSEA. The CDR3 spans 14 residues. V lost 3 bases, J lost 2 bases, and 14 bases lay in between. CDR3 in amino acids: CSVEEPGRTYEQYF. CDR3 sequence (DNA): TGCAGCGTTGAGGAACCTGGACGGACCTACGAGCAGTACTTC.

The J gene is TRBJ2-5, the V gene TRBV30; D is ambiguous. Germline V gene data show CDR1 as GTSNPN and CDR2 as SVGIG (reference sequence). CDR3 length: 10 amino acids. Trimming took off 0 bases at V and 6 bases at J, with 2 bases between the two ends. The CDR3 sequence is CAWSVKTQYF. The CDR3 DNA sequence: TGTGCCTGGAGTGTAAAGACCCAGTACTTC. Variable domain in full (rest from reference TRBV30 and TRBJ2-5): SQTIHQWPATLVQPVGSPLSLECTVEGTSNPNLYWYRQAAGRGLQLLFYSVGIGQISSEVPQNLSASRPQDRQFILSSKKLLLSDSGFYLCAWSVKTQYFGPGTRLLVL.

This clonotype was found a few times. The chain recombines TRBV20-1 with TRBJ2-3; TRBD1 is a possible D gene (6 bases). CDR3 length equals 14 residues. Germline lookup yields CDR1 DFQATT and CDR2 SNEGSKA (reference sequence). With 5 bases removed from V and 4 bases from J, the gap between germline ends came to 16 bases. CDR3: CSADRDTISDTQYF. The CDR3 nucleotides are TGCAGTGCTGACCGGGACACAATCTCAGATACGCAGTATTTT.